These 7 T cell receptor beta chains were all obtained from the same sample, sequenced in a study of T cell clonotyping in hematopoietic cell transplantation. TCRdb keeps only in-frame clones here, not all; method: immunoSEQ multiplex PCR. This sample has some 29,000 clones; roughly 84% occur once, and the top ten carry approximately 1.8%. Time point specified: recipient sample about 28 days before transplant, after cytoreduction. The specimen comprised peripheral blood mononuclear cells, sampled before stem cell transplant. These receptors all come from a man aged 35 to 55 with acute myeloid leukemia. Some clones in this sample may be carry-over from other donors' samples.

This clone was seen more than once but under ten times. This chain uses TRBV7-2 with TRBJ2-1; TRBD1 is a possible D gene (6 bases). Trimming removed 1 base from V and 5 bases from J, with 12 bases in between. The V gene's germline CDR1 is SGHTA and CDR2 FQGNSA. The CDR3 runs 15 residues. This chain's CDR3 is CASSLVGGANNEQFF. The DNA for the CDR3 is TGTGCCAGCAGCTTAGTTGGGGGCGCGAACAATGAGCAGTTCTTC.

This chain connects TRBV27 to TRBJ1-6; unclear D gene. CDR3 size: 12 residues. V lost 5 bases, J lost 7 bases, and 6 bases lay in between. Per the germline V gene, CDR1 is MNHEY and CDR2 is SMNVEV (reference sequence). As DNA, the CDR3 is TGTGCCAGCAGTCTCCTAAATTCACCCCTCCACTTT. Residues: CASSLLNSPLHF.

The CDR3 here is CASSEYIIYGSYNEQFF. DNA of the CDR3: TGTGCCAGCAGTGAATATATTATATATGGCTCCTACAATGAGCAGTTCTTC. The chain employs TRBV25-1 and TRBJ2-1; D remains ambiguous. Germline CDR1 reads MGHDK; CDR2 reads SYGVNS. This CDR3 has 17 amino acids. V shed 0 bases and J shed 0 bases, with 12 bases lying between them.

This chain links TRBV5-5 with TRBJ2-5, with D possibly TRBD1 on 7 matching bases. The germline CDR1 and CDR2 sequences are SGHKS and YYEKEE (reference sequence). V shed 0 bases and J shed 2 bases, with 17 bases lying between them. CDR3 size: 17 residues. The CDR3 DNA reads TGTGCCAGCAGCTTGGGTGGGACTTCAGGGGGGCAAGAGACCCAGTACTTC. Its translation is CASSLGGTSGGQETQYF.

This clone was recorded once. This CDR3 is CASRWATGGGYTF. The CDR3 nucleotides read TGTGCCAGCAGGTGGGCCACAGGGGGAGGCTACACCTTC. The chain uses TRBV28 and TRBJ1-2; TRBD1 matches at 8 bases. Germline lookup yields CDR1 MDHEN and CDR2 SYDVKM. CDR3 size: 13 residues. Trimming removed 6 bases from V and 8 bases from J; junction bases left unmatched: 8.

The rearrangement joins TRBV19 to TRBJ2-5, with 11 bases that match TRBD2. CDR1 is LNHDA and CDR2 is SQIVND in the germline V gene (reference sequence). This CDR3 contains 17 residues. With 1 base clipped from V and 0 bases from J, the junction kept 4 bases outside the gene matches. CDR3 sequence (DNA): TGTGCCAGTAGTATAGGGGGGACTAGCGGAAACCAAGAGACCCAGTACTTC. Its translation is CASSIGGTSGNQETQYF.

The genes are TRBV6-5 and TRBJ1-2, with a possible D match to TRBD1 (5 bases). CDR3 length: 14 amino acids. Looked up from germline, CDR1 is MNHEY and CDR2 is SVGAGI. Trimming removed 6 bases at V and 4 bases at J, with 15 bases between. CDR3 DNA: TGTGCCAGCAGCACCCGGGACTCGAGCTATGGCTACACCTTC. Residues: CASSTRDSSYGYTF.